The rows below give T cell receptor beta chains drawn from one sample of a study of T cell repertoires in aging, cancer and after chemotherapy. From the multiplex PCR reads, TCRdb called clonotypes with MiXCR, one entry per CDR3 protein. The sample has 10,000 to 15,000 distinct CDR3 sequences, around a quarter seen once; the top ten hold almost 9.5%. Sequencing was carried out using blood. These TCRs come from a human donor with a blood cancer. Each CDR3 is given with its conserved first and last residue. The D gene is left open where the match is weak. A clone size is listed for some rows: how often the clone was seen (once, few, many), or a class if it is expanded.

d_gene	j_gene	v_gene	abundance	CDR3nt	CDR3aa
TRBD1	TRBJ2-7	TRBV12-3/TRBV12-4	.	TGTGCCAGCAGGGGACAGGGGGCCTCTAGGGAGTACTTC	CASRGQGASREYF
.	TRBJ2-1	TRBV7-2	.	TGTGCCAGCAGCTACCTGGGCGTGGAATACAATGAGCAGTTCTTC	CASSYLGVEYNEQFF
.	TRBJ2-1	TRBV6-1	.	TGTGCCAGCAGTGAAGCGCTGAGCTCCTACAATGAGCAGTTCTTC	CASSEALSSYNEQFF
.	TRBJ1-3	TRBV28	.	TGTGCCACCGGCGGGGGACGGGGATTGCTCCGTGGAAACACCATATATTTT	CATGGGRGLLRGNTIYF
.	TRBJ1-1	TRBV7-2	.	TGTGCCAGCAGCTTAGCAGACACTTACACTGAAGCTTTCTTT	CASSLADTYTEAFF
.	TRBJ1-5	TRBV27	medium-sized	TGTGCCAGCAGTTTAGGGGCAGGGGTGGGTAGTCAGCCCCAGCATTTT	CASSLGAGVGSQPQHF
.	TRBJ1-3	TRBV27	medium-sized	TGTGCCAGCAGTTTATGGCCAACCTCTGGAAACACCATATATTTT	CASSLWPTSGNTIYF
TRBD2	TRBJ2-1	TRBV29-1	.	TGCAGCGTACGACTAGCGGGAGGTTATGAGCAGTTCTTC	CSVRLAGGYEQFF
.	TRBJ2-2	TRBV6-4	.	TGTGTTAGCAGTGACGAGGACGACTCCACCGGGGAGCTGTTTTTT	CVSSDEDDSTGELFF
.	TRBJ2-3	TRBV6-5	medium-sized	TGTGCCAGCAGTTCAGGACGGAACACAGATACGCAGTATTTT	CASSSGRNTDTQYF
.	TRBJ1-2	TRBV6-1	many	TGTGCCAGCAGTGGAGGACAGAACTATGGCTACACCTTC	CASSGGQNYGYTF
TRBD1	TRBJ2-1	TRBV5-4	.	TGTGCCAGCTCCCCCCCGGGACAGAGCTCCTACAATGAGCAGTTCTTC	CASSPPGQSSYNEQFF